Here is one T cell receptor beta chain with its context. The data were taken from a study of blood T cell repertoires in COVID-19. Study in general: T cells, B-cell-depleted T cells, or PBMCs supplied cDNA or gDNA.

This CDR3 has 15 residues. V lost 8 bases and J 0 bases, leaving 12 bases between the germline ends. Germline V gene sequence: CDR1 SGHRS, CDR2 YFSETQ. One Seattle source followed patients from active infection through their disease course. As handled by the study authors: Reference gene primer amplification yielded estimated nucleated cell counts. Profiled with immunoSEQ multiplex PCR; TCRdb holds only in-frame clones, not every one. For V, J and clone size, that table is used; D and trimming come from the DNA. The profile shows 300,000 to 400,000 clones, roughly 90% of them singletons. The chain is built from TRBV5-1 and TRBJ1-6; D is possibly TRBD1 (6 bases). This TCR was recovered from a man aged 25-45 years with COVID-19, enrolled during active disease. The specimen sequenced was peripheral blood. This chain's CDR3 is CASKGESSYNSPLHF. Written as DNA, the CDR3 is TGCGCCAGTAAGGGGGAGAGCTCCTATAATTCACCCCTCCACTTT.